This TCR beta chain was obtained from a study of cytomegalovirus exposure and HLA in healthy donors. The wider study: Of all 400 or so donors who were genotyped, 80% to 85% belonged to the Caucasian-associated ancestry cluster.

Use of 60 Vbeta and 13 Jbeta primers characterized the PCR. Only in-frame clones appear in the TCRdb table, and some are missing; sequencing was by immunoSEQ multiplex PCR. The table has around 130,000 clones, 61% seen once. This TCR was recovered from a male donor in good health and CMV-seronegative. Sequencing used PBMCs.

In nucleotides, the CDR3 is TGTGCCAGCAGCTTGTCTCCAGCGGTCGGCTACGAGCAGTACTTC. Translating gives CASSLSPAVGYEQYF. This chain connects TRBV5-4 to TRBJ2-7, with a possible D match to TRBD2 (5 bases). Germline CDR1 reads SGHNT; CDR2 reads YYREEE (reference sequence). Trimming shortened V by 1 base and J by 3 bases, and 14 bases separated the two germline ends. This CDR3 is built from 15 residues.